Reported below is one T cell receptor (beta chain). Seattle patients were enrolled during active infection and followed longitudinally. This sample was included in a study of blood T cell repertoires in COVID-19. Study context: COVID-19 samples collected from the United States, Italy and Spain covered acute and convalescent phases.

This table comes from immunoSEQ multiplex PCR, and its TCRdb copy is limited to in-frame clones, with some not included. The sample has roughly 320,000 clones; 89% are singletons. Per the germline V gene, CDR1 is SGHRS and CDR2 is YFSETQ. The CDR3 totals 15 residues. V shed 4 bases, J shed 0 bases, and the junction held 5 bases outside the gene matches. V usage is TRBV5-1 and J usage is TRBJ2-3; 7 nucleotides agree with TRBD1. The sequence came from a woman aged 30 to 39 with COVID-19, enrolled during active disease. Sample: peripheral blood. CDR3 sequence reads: CASSIGQVSTDTQYF. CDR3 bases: TGCGCCAGCAGCATCGGACAGGTTAGCACAGATACGCAGTATTTT.